This T cell receptor (beta chain) comes out of a study of cytomegalovirus exposure and HLA in healthy donors. General observations from the study: In a later analysis, DRB1 alleles had the most associated TCRs; HLA-C alleles the fewest.

The sample holds one count of this clone. Its antigen is undetermined. In germline, CDR1 is LNHDA, CDR2 SQIVND (reference sequence). V shed 3 bases, J shed 0 bases, and the junction held 4 bases outside the gene matches. CDR3 length: 16 residues. This PCR relied on a set of 60 Vbeta primers and 13 Jbeta primers. Sequencing used immunoSEQ multiplex PCR; TCRdb keeps in-frame clones, though not all of them. The sample yields 150,000 to 200,000 clones, around 90% seen once. The chain has TRBV19 and TRBJ2-2; TRBD2 matches at 7 bases. The TCR was taken from a boy younger than 10 in good health and CMV-seronegative. The sample consisted of PBMCs. The CDR3 sequence is CASSIKSGTNTGELFF. In nucleotides, the CDR3 is TGTGCCAGTAGTATCAAAAGCGGGACGAACACCGGGGAGCTGTTTTTT.